Below are 19 T cell receptor beta chains sequenced from a single sample in a study of blood T cells in healthy people across ages. It was with a sample-barcoded 5' primer and a J-beta primer mix that a second PCR of roughly 6 to 12 cycles was run. TCRdb fed the 5' RACE reads into MiXCR, producing one record per CDR3 protein. Counted here are some 880,000 distinct CDR3 sequences, about 36% occurring once; the ten biggest clones make up 13%. Sequencing was performed on blood. Every receptor here comes from a man between 18 and 35 years old in good health.

This chain uses TRBV7-3 with TRBJ2-1; 9 positions agree with TRBD1. Germline V gene sequence: CDR1 SGHTA, CDR2 FQGTGA. Germline trimming cut 6 bases from V and 6 bases from J; bases unmatched to any gene: 9. This CDR3 is 15 amino acids long. The chain's CDR3 is CASRATGQGSNEQFF. Here the CDR3 DNA reads TGTGCCAGCAGAGCCACGGGACAGGGCAGCAATGAGCAGTTCTTC. Based on the CDR3 plus reference TRBV7-3 and TRBJ2-1, the full variable domain is GAGVSQTPSNKVTEKGKYVELRCDPISGHTALYWYRQSLGQGPEFLIYFQGTGAADDSGLPNDRFFAVRPEGSVSTLKIQRTERGDSAVYLCASRATGQGSNEQFFGPGTRLTVL.

V usage is TRBV7-9 and J usage is TRBJ2-3; D might be TRBD2 (6 bases). Looked up from germline, CDR1 is SEHNR and CDR2 is FQNEAQ (reference sequence). The length of the CDR3 is 13 residues. Trimming removed 5 bases at V and 5 bases at J, with 11 bases between. The CDR3 loop reads CASSGGVQDTQYF. The CDR3 DNA reads TGTGCCAGCAGCGGAGGGGTTCAAGATACGCAGTATTTT. The complete variable domain, with remaining parts taken from reference TRBV7-9 and TRBJ2-3, reads DTGVSQNPRHKITKRGQNVTFRCDPISEHNRLYWYRQTLGQGPEFLTYFQNEAQLEKSRLLSDRFSAERPKGSFSTLEIQRTEQGDSAMYLCASSGGVQDTQYFGPGTRLTVL.

V is TRBV10-3 and J is TRBJ2-5; D is perhaps TRBD1 (5 bases). The CDR3 is 15 residues long. Per the germline V gene, CDR1 is ENHRY and CDR2 is SYGVKD. Between the trimmed V and J ends, which lost 2 bases and 4 bases, there was a span of 14 bases. The CDR3 here is CAISEGATDRETQYF. In DNA form, the CDR3 reads TGTGCCATCAGTGAGGGGGCAACGGATCGAGAGACCCAGTACTTC.

V is TRBV20-1 and J is TRBJ1-2, with D unresolved. V shed 1 base and J shed 4 bases, with 10 bases lying between them. The CDR3 length is 13 residues. Germline V gene lookup returns CDR1 DFQATT and CDR2 SNEGSKA (reference sequence). The CDR3 nucleotides are TGCAGTGCTAGAGTACAGAGGATCTATGGCTACACCTTC. As protein: CSARVQRIYGYTF.

About this clonotype: The germline gene is not matched at one end of the junction; a read error may be the cause. The chain joins TRBV7-2 to TRBJ2-1, with D perhaps TRBD1 or TRBD2 (7 bases each). This CDR3 is built from 16 residues. Germline assignment: CDR1 SGHTA and CDR2 FQGNSA. The CDR3 region is CASGLGGGRGVNEQFF. CDR3 sequence (DNA): TGTGCCAGCGGCTTGGGAGGGGGCCGTGGGGTGAATGAGCAGTTCTTC.

In its sample, this clonotype was seen a few times. The genes are TRBV27 and TRBJ2-5, with TRBD2 matching over 9 bases. CDR1 is MNHEY, CDR2 SMNVEV, per germline (reference sequence). This CDR3 has 14 amino acids. V gave up 5 bases and J gave up 6 bases; unmatched junction bases: 7. For the CDR3, the DNA is TGTGCCAGCAGTCTGCGGGGGGGCCCTCAGACCCAGTACTTC. Translating gives CASSLRGGPQTQYF.

This clonotype was observed at least ten times. The chain joins TRBV6-5 to TRBJ2-1; no firm D call. V was pared by 4 bases and J by 6 bases, with 10 bases between. This CDR3 is built from 13 residues. Germline CDR1 and CDR2: MNHEY and SVGAGI. The CDR3 sequence: CASSSHPGNEQFF. The CDR3 DNA reads as TGTGCCAGCAGTTCCCACCCCGGCAATGAGCAGTTCTTC.

This clonotype was observed a handful of times. This chain links TRBV20-1 with TRBJ2-7, with 7 bases matching TRBD2. V trimming: 1 base; J trimming: 6 bases; junction bases outside the gene matches: 9. This CDR3 region has 14 residues. Germline assignment: CDR1 DFQATT and CDR2 SNEGSKA (reference sequence). As DNA, the CDR3 is TGCAGTGCTAGAGGGTCTAGCGGAACGTCCGAGCAGTACTTC. It translates to CSARGSSGTSEQYF.

To note about this clonotype: One end of the junction fails to match germline, which may point to a read error. This sequence joins TRBV6-6 and TRBJ1-1, with a possible D match to TRBD1 (5 bases). The CDR3 has 17 residues. The germline CDR1 and CDR2 sequences are MNHNY and SVGAGI (reference sequence). CDR3: CACSPRVGGEANTEAFF. In DNA form, the CDR3 reads TGTGCCTGCAGCCCCCGGGTCGGAGGGGAAGCGAACACTGAAGCTTTCTTT.

This clonotype was recorded a few times. This chain joins TRBV9 and TRBJ1-5; no clear D. Deletions cut 0 bases from V and 4 bases from J, with 11 bases between. This CDR3 is 15 amino acids long. The germline V gene encodes CDR1 SGDLS and CDR2 YYNGEE. CDR3 residues: CASSVGLGLNQPQHF. The CDR3 DNA is TGTGCCAGCAGCGTAGGTTTAGGCCTGAATCAGCCCCAGCATTTT.

As concerns this clonotype: A much more abundant neighbour one base away suggests this may be a read error. The CDR3 DNA reads TGCAGTGCTGCGGGGGGCCCACCAGTAACTAGCACAGATACGCAGTATTTT. Translating it yields CSAAGGPPVTSTDTQYF. This chain uses TRBV20-1 with TRBJ2-3, with 8 bases fitting TRBD2. V lost 5 bases to trimming and J lost 0 bases; unmatched junction nucleotides: 13. CDR1 is DFQATT, CDR2 SNEGSKA, per germline (reference sequence). The CDR3 contains 17 residues.

The genes are TRBV24-1 and TRBJ2-3; D is possibly TRBD2 (6 bases). Germline V gene sequence: CDR1 KGHDR, CDR2 SFDVKD. Trimming removed 4 bases from V and 6 bases from J, with 13 bases in between. The CDR3 extends over 14 amino acids. CDR3 sequence reads: CATSESDYSDTQYF. The CDR3 coding sequence is TGTGCCACCAGTGAGTCGGACTACTCGGATACGCAGTATTTT.

The gene calls are TRBV7-2 and TRBJ2-3, with 10 nucleotides matching TRBD2. Germline V gene data show CDR1 as SGHTA and CDR2 as FQGNSA. Trimming cost V 1 base and J 3 bases; bases outside gene matches: 7. The CDR3 loop spans 17 amino acids. The CDR3 bases are TGTGCCAGCAGCTTAGTAAGCGGGGGGGCCCGGACAGATACGCAGTATTTT. Translation gives CASSLVSGGARTDTQYF. Based on the CDR3 plus reference TRBV7-2 and TRBJ2-3, the full variable domain is GAGVSQSPSNKVTEKGKDVELRCDPISGHTALYWYRQSLGQGLEFLIYFQGNSAPDKSGLPSDRFSAERTGGSVSTLTIQRTQQEDSAVYLCASSLVSGGARTDTQYFGPGTRLTVL.

At least ten counts were recorded for this clonotype. The chain employs TRBV3-1 and TRBJ2-3; D is uncertain. With 0 bases removed from V and 8 bases from J, the gap between germline ends came to 9 bases. This CDR3 is built from 13 residues. Germline V gives CDR1 LGHDT, CDR2 YNNKEL (reference sequence). The CDR3 protein is CASSQEDLITQYF. The DNA of the CDR3 is TGTGCCAGCAGCCAAGAGGACCTCATTACGCAGTATTTT.

This chain connects TRBV4-2 to TRBJ2-7; the match to TRBD1 covers 9 bases. V trimming: 1 base; J trimming: 5 bases; junction bases outside the gene matches: 15. The CDR3 covers 18 residues. The germline V gene has CDR1 LGHNA and CDR2 YNFKEQ. CDR3 in amino acids: CASSQGHRGGTGFNEQYF. The CDR3 region has the DNA TGTGCCAGCAGCCAAGGGCATCGAGGGGGGACAGGGTTTAACGAGCAGTACTTC.

As concerns this clonotype: The germline gene is not matched at one end of the junction; a read error may be the cause. The genes are TRBV12-3 or TRBV12-4 and TRBJ2-4; 7 bases align to TRBD1. This CDR3 has 14 residues. The CDR3 nucleotides read TGTGCCAGCAGTCCCCGGACAGGAGGCTACGAGCAGTGCTTC. This encodes CASSPRTGGYEQCF.

The genes are TRBV28 and TRBJ2-7, with 11 positions matching TRBD2. Germline CDR1 is MDHEN and CDR2 is SYDVKM. The trim removed 4 bases at V and 3 bases at J, leaving 8 bases unmatched. CDR3 length: 16 amino acids. The CDR3 region is CASSSRTGTSGYEQYF. In DNA form, the CDR3 reads TGTGCCAGCAGTTCACGAACCGGGACTAGCGGCTACGAGCAGTACTTC.

The chain recombines TRBV14 with TRBJ2-1; D tentatively fits TRBD1 or TRBD2 (5 bases each). The J call may be incorrect, as the DNA end agrees better with TRBJ2-7. CDR3 length: 16 residues. CDR1 and CDR2 from the germline V gene are SGHDN and FVKESK. Here the CDR3 DNA reads TGTGCCAGCACCCCCAGGGAAGGGAGCTCCTACAATGAGCAGTACTTC. It encodes CASTPREGSSYNEQYF.

This clonotype turned up a few times. The rearrangement joins TRBV5-1 to TRBJ1-2, with 7 bases identical to TRBD1. Germline V lookup: CDR1 SGHRS, CDR2 YFSETQ. V shed 4 bases, J shed 3 bases, and the junction held 6 bases outside the gene matches. The CDR3 covers 14 residues. DNA for the CDR3: TGCGCCAGCAGCGAGTCAGGACAGGACTATGGCTACACCTTC. It encodes CASSESGQDYGYTF.